Listed below are T cell receptor beta chains from one sample, sequenced in a study of cytomegalovirus exposure and HLA in healthy donors. Sequencing was performed with immunoSEQ multiplex PCR; in TCRdb, only in-frame clones are kept and a portion is missing. The top ten hold less than 2.5% of the sample, which has about 170,000 clones, 80% seen once. Specimen: PBMCs. These receptors all come from a male donor in good health and CMV-seronegative. The CDR3 runs from the conserved cysteine through the conserved F or W. A D gene is named only where the DNA matches it firmly. The size field is filled for only some rows; it gives once, few, many or a size class.

CDR3 length | J gene | V gene | D gene | clone size | CDR3 DNA | CDR3 protein
15 | TRBJ1-5 | TRBV6-5 | - | few | TGTGCCAGCAGTTACTCAGCAGGGTTGGATCAGCCCCAGCATTTT | CASSYSAGLDQPQHF
14 | TRBJ1-5 | TRBV6-5 | - | - | TGTGCCAGCAGTTACTCACAGGGAAGGCAGCCCCAGCATTTT | CASSYSQGRQPQHF
13 | TRBJ1-1 | TRBV13 | - | - | TGTGCCAGCAGCCAACAGGGTTTTGCTGAAGCTTTCTTT | CASSQQGFAEAFF
13 | TRBJ1-1 | TRBV5-1 | - | - | TGCGCCAGCAGCCAGGGATTGAACACTGAAGCTTTCTTT | CASSQGLNTEAFF
15 | TRBJ1-2 | TRBV7-9 | - | - | TGTGCCAGCAGCTTAAAAGGCGGATTAATCTATGGCTACACCTTC | CASSLKGGLIYGYTF
13 | TRBJ2-5 | TRBV7-8 | TRBD1 | - | TGTGCCAGCAGGAACAGGGGAAGGGAGACCCAGTACTTC | CASRNRGRETQYF
14 | TRBJ1-1 | TRBV10-3 | - | - | TGTGCCGTGAACAGGGTTGGCGGGAACACTGAAGCTTTCTTT | CAVNRVGGNTEAFF
13 | TRBJ1-5 | TRBV27 | - | - | TGTGCCAGCAGTTCGGCCGGCGGTCAGCCCCAGCATTTT | CASSSAGGQPQHF
17 | TRBJ2-5 | TRBV7-6 | TRBD2 | - | TGTGCCAGCAGCTTAGTGCTTGGTAGCGGGGGAGAAGAGACCCAGTACTTC | CASSLVLGSGGEETQYF
13 | TRBJ2-1 | TRBV7-2 | TRBD2 | - | TGTGCCAGCGGGGCCGGGGGGTTTATTGAGCAGTTCTTC | CASGAGGFIEQFF